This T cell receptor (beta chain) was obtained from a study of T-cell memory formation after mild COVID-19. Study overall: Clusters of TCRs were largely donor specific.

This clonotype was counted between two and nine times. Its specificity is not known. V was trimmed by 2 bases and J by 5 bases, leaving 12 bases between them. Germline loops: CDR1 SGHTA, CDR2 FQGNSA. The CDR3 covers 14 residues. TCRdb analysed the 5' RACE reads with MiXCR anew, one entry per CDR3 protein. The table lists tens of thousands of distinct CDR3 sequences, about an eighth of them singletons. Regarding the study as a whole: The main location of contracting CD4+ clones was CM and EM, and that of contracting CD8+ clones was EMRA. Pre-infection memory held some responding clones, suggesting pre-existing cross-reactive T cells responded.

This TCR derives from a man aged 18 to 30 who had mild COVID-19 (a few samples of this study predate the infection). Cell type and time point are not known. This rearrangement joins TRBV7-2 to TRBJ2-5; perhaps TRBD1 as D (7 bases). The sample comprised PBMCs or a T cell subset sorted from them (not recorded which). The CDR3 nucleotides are TGTGCCAGCAGCTTAATGGCAGGGGGGGAGACCCAGTACTTC. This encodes CASSLMAGGETQYF.